A selection of T cell receptor beta chains follows, all from one sample in a study of blood T cell repertoires in COVID-19. Sequenced by immunoSEQ multiplex PCR; TCRdb stores in-frame clones only, minus some. This table holds 360,000 or so clones, roughly 90% found once. Sequenced: PBMCs or T cells enriched from blood (not recorded which). The source of these receptors is a woman aged 30 to 39 who had recovered from COVID-19. The CDR3 runs from the conserved cysteine through the conserved F or W. The order of the fields is J gene, V gene, clone size, D gene, CDR3 DNA, CDR3 protein. A D gene is named only where the DNA matches it firmly. Only some rows state a clone size, as once, few, many or a class for expanded clones.

TRBJ2-3,TRBV7-2,-,TRBD2,TGTGCCAGCAGGATTCGCTCGGGGGGTGTCACAGATACGCAGTATTTT,CASRIRSGGVTDTQYF
TRBJ2-1,TRBV15,once,TRBD1,TGTGCCACCAGCAGAGAAGGGACAGCCTACAATGAGCAGTTCTTC,CATSREGTAYNEQFF
TRBJ2-1,TRBV11-2,few,TRBD2,TGTGCCAGCAGCTGGACTAGCGGGGGGTTGGAGGAGCAGTTCTTC,CASSWTSGGLEEQFF
TRBJ1-2,TRBV5-6,-,-,TGTGCCAGCAGCTTGGCGGGTTTTAACGACTATGGCTACACCTTC,CASSLAGFNDYGYTF
TRBJ2-7,TRBV27,-,TRBD1,TGTGCCAGCACGCCACCGGGACAGAACTACGAGCAGTACTTC,CASTPPGQNYEQYF
TRBJ1-1,TRBV4-1,once,-,TGCGCCAGCAGCCAAGAACAGGGTGGAACTGAAGCTTTCTTT,CASSQEQGGTEAFF
TRBJ2-7,TRBV5-8,-,-,TGTGCCAGCAGCTTGTCGGGGACATTATCCTACGAGCAGTACTTC,CASSLSGTLSYEQYF
TRBJ1-3,TRBV30,-,-,TGTGCCTGGAGTGTTTGGGGGAGGAATGGAAACACCATATATTTT,CAWSVWGRNGNTIYF
TRBJ1-1,TRBV14,once,-,TGTGCCAGCAACCTGATAGAGGGAAGCACTGAAGCTTTCTTT,CASNLIEGSTEAFF
TRBJ1-5,TRBV5-1,-,-,TGTTTGAGGAGGCAGCCCCAGCATTTT,CLRRQPQHF
TRBJ1-2,TRBV6-4,-,-,TGTGCCAGCAGTGTTCAACAGGACTATGGCTACACCTTC,CASSVQQDYGYTF
TRBJ2-7,TRBV7-9,-,TRBD1,TGTGCCAGCAGCTCCCCGGGACAGCCTTCCTACGAGCAGTACTTC,CASSSPGQPSYEQYF
TRBJ2-2,TRBV28,-,-,TGTGCGCTTGGCCCAGGGAACGGCGGGGAGCTGTTTTTT,CALGPGNGGELFF
TRBJ1-1,TRBV27,-,TRBD1,TGTGCCAGCAGCCCAAGGTGGGGACAGGGACCAATCGGACATGAAGCTTTCTTT,CASSPRWGQGPIGHEAFF
TRBJ2-1,TRBV13,-,-,TGTGCCAGCAGCTTAGGCATTCCTCAGGGCTACAATGAGCAGTTCTTC,CASSLGIPQGYNEQFF
TRBJ2-3,TRBV6-5,-,TRBD2,TGTGCCAGCAGGGGGGGGAGCGGGGTCACAGATACGCAGTATTTT,CASRGGSGVTDTQYF
TRBJ2-3,TRBV27,once,TRBD2,TGTGCCAGCAGTCCCCGGGGGAGGGTCGGTATTGGAGATACGCAGTATTTT,CASSPRGRVGIGDTQYF
TRBJ2-1,TRBV7-6,-,TRBD2,TGTGCCAGCAGCAAGGGACTAGCGCATGATAGCTCCTACAATGAGCAGTTCTTC,CASSKGLAHDSSYNEQFF
TRBJ2-7,TRBV5-1,-,-,TGCGCCAGCAGCAACCCAACCTCAAGAACATACGAGCAGTACTTC,CASSNPTSRTYEQYF
TRBJ2-5,TRBV7-9,-,TRBD1,TGTGCCAGCAGCTCGCCGGGACAGGGAAATATCCAGTACTTC,CASSSPGQGNIQYF
TRBJ2-7,TRBV28,-,TRBD2,TGTGCCAGCAGTTTTCCGGCTAGCGGTATAATCGAGCAGTACTTC,CASSFPASGIIEQYF
TRBJ2-7,TRBV11-2,-,TRBD1,TGTGCCAGCAGCTTATCGGGGCAGGGGGCCGGCGAGCAGTACTTC,CASSLSGQGAGEQYF
TRBJ1-2,TRBV27,-,TRBD1,TGTGCCAGCAGTCCCCGCCCCACAGGGGTAGGGGGCTACACCTTC,CASSPRPTGVGGYTF
TRBJ1-1,TRBV2,-,-,TGTGCCAGCGTGTGGGGGGTTCGACAGAACACTGAAGCTTTCTTT,CASVWGVRQNTEAFF
TRBJ2-7,TRBV28,once,-,TGTGCCAGCAGTTTTGCAGGCCGCTACGAGCAGTACTTC,CASSFAGRYEQYF
TRBJ1-1,TRBV2,-,TRBD1,TGTGCCAGCAGAAAGACAGGGGGCATCGGAGCTTTCTTT,CASRKTGGIGAFF
TRBJ2-7,TRBV2,-,-,TGTGCCAGCAGTGTACGGCGGCTGGGGGGCTACGAGCAGTACTTC,CASSVRRLGGYEQYF
TRBJ2-7,TRBV3-1/TRBV3-2,-,TRBD1,TGTGCCAGCAGCCAAGTAGGGACAGGTACCTACGAGCAGTACTTC,CASSQVGTGTYEQYF
TRBJ2-3,TRBV4-1,once,TRBD2,TGCGCCAGCAGCCAAGTACGCCTAGCGGAGACAGATACGCAGTATTTT,CASSQVRLAETDTQYF
TRBJ1-2,TRBV9,-,-,TGTGCCAGCAGCGTAGACGGGGGGGCTGATGGCTACACCTTC,CASSVDGGADGYTF
TRBJ2-2,TRBV5-1,-,-,TGCGCCAGCAGCTTCCAGGGGACCGGGGAGCTGTTTTTT,CASSFQGTGELFF
TRBJ2-7,TRBV6-1,-,-,TGTGCCAGCAGTGAATATGGGAGCTCCTACGAGCAGTACTTC,CASSEYGSSYEQYF
TRBJ2-7,TRBV18,-,TRBD2,TGTGCCAGCTCACCAGAGTCTAGCGGGAAAAACGAGCAGTACTTC,CASSPESSGKNEQYF
TRBJ2-7,TRBV11-2,-,-,TGTGCCAGCAGCTTAGAGATGAGCTCCTACGAGCAGTACTTC,CASSLEMSSYEQYF
TRBJ2-7,TRBV19,once,TRBD2,TGTGCCAGTAGTATAGATCACGGGGGGGCCTACGAGCAGTACTTC,CASSIDHGGAYEQYF
TRBJ2-3,TRBV7-9,-,TRBD2,TGTGCCAGCAGCTTAGTGGGCGGGGGGTCCACAGATACGCAGTATTTT,CASSLVGGGSTDTQYF
TRBJ2-1,TRBV16,-,TRBD1,TGTGCCAGCAGCCAATTGACAGGGGCCACCAATCTCCGCTACAATGAGCAGTTCTTC,CASSQLTGATNLRYNEQFF
TRBJ1-1,TRBV6-5,-,-,TGTGCCAGCAGTTTATCGTCGACAGGCCGCAACACTGAAGCTTTCTTT,CASSLSSTGRNTEAFF
TRBJ2-3,TRBV5-5,once,TRBD2,TGTGCCAGCAGCACCGGACTAGCGGGACTCACAGATACGCAGTATTTT,CASSTGLAGLTDTQYF
TRBJ2-3,TRBV3-1/TRBV3-2,-,-,TGTGCCAGCAGTCACACGGGGGGCCGGGTGATGAGCACAGATACGCAGTATTTT,CASSHTGGRVMSTDTQYF
TRBJ1-4,TRBV5-1,-,TRBD1,TGCGCCAGCAGCTTGGATAGGGACAGGGGGCTCACAACTAATGAAAAACTGTTTTTT,CASSLDRDRGLTTNEKLFF
TRBJ1-5,TRBV29-1,-,-,TGCAGCGTTGAAGTGGGGCAGGGGAGCAATCAGCCCCAGCATTTT,CSVEVGQGSNQPQHF
TRBJ1-2,TRBV6-5,-,-,TGTGCCAGCAAGATTCAGAGAACAACGGGTGGCTACACCTTC,CASKIQRTTGGYTF